This TCR beta chain was observed in a study of T cell repertoires in cytomegalovirus infection. Overall study: CMV epitopes that were recently identified and HLA-C-restricted were used alongside well-studied HLA-B-restricted ones. Indications of both CMV infection and matching HLA type were provided by public TCR beta signatures.

Overall study findings and caveats: Clonotypes of TCR beta that were HLA-C-restricted and CMV-specific dominated the ex vivo response. Cumulative public TCR beta family frequency identified CMV carriers with the relevant HLA.

Points on this clonotype: The antigen remains undetermined.

TCRdb re-analysed the reads in MiXCR, keeping a single row per CDR3 protein. This sample has some 500,000 distinct CDR3 sequences, with 40% found just once. The V segment lost 5 bases and the J segment 5 bases; nucleotides outside the gene matches: 8. The CDR3 extends over 15 amino acids. Germline CDR1 is SGHVS and CDR2 is FQNEAQ. V and J are TRBV7-8 and TRBJ2-3, with 9 bases that match TRBD1. Specimen: cultured PBMCs, collected from culture after CMV antigen stimulation. The clonotype originates from a human donor in good health (CMV status not recorded). Some clones in this sample may be carry-over from other donors' samples. The CDR3 reads CASSSRQGVGDTQYF. The CDR3 bases are TGTGCCAGCAGCAGCAGACAGGGGGTAGGAGATACGCAGTATTTT. Drawing the rest from reference TRBV7-8 and TRBJ2-3, the complete variable domain is GAGVSQSPRYKVAKRGQDVALRCDPISGHVSLFWYQQALGQGPEFLTYFQNEAQLDKSGLPSDRFFAERPEGSVSTLKIQRTQQEDSAVYLCASSSRQGVGDTQYFGPGTRLTVL.